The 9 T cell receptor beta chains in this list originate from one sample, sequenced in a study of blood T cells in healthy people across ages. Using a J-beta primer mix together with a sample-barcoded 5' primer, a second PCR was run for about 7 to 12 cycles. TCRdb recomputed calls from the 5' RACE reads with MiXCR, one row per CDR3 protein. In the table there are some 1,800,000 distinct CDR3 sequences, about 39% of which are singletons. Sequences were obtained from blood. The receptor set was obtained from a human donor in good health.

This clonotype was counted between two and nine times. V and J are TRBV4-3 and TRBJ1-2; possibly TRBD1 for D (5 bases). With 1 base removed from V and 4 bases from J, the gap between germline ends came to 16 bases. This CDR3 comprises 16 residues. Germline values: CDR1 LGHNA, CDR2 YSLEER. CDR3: CASSQGGGGTSYGYTF. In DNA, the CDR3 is TGCGCCAGCAGCCAAGGGGGCGGCGGAACTTCCTATGGCTACACCTTC.

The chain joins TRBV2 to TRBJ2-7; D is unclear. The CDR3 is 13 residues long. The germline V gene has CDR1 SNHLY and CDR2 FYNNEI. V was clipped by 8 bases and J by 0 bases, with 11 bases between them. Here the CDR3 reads CASHLEASYEQYF. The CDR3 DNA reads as TGTGCCAGCCATCTAGAAGCCTCCTACGAGCAGTACTTC.

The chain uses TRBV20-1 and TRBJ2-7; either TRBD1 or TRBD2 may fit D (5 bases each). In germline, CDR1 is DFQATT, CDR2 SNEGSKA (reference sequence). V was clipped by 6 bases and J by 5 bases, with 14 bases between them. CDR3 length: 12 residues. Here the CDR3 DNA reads TGCAGTGCCTCCCCACGAGGGGACGAGCAGTACTTC. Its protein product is CSASPRGDEQYF.

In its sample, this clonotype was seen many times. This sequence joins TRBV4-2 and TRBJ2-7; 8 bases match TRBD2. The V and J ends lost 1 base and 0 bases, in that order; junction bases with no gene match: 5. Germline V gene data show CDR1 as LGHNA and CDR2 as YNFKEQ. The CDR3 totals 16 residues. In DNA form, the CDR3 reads TGTGCCAGCAGCCAAGTAAACGGACTAGCCTCCTACGAGCAGTACTTC. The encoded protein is CASSQVNGLASYEQYF.

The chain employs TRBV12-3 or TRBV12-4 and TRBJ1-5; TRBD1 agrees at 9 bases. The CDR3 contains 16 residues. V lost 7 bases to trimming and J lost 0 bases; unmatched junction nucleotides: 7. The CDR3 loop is CASKGQGPLSNQPQHF. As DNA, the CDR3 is TGTGCCAGCAAAGGACAGGGGCCCCTTAGCAATCAGCCCCAGCATTTT.

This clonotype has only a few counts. CDR3 in DNA: TGTGCCAGCAGCTTAGAGGCCGGGACAGGGTTATACGAGCAGTACTTC. This gives the protein CASSLEAGTGLYEQYF. The J gene is TRBJ2-7, the V gene TRBV7-2; 9 positions agree with TRBD1. V shed 1 base, J shed 4 bases, and the junction held 8 bases outside the gene matches. Germline V lookup: CDR1 SGHTA, CDR2 FQGNSA. This CDR3 contains 16 residues.

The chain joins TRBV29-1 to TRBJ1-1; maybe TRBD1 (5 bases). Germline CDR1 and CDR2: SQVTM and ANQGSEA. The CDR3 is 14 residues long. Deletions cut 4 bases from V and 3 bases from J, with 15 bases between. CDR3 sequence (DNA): TGCAGCGTTGCGGGGCGCAGGATGTACACTGAAGCTTTCTTT. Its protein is CSVAGRRMYTEAFF.

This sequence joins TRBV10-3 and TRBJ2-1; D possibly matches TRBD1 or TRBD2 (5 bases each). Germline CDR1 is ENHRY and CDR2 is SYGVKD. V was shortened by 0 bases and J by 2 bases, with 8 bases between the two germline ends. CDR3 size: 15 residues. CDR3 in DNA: TGTGCCATCAGTGAGTCTTGGGGGACCTACAATGAGCAGTTCTTC. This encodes CAISESWGTYNEQFF.

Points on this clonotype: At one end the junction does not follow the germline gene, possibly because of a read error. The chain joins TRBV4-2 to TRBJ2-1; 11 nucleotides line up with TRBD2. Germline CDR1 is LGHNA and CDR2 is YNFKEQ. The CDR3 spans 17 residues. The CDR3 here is CASSQDVRLAGFNGQFF. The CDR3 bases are TGTGCCAGCAGCCAAGATGTGCGACTAGCGGGGTTCAATGGGCAGTTCTTC.